These 30 T cell receptor beta chains were all obtained from the same sample, sequenced in a study of regulatory T cells in long-lasting Graves disease. In building TCR beta libraries, iRepertoire HTBI primers were used together with Arm-PCR of CDR3 regions. TCRdb fed the multiplex PCR reads into MiXCR, producing one record per CDR3 protein. This repertoire shows approximately 690,000 distinct CDR3 sequences, approximately 29% found once; its top ten account for 40% to 50%. Time point meaning: persistent/refractory GD, antithyroid drugs over 5 years with positive TRAb. PBMC-derived RNA was used for the TCR library. The material was peripheral blood mononuclear cells (PBMCs), obtained when the disease was refractory, from a patient treated with antithyroid drugs. The receptors shown here come from a female donor with Graves disease.

V usage is TRBV9 and J usage is TRBJ1-6; D ambiguous. The CDR3 runs 16 residues. Trimming stripped 0 bases from V and 5 bases from J, with 12 bases between. Germline V gene data show CDR1 as SGDLS and CDR2 as YYNGEE. The CDR3 region is CASSVGSLVDNSPLHF. CDR3 sequence (DNA): TGTGCCAGCAGCGTAGGTAGTCTGGTGGATAATTCACCCCTCCACTTT.

Points on this clonotype: This CDR3 is missing its conserved last phenylalanine or tryptophan, likely due to a read error. The chain carries TRBV27 and TRBJ1-1; TRBD1 agrees at 9 bases. With V trimmed by 5 bases and J by 6 bases, 10 bases remained unmatched. This CDR3 has 15 amino acids. Germline V gene sequence: CDR1 MNHEY, CDR2 SMNVEV (reference sequence). The CDR3 here is CASSPTGQGRAEAFL. CDR3 sequence (DNA): TGTGCCAGCAGTCCAACCGGACAGGGGAGAGCTGAAGCTTTCCTT.

In this sample, this clonotype turned up a few times. The rearrangement joins TRBV28 to TRBJ2-6, with D unresolved. V was clipped by 5 bases and J by 2 bases, with 4 bases between them. CDR1 MDHEN and CDR2 SYDVKM come from the germline V gene. The CDR3 extends over 13 amino acids. CDR3 bases: TGTGCCAGCAGTCTTCCTGGGGCCAACGTCCTGACTTTC. This sequence encodes CASSLPGANVLTF.

V usage is TRBV20-1 and J usage is TRBJ1-6, with D hard to call. CDR3 length equals 13 residues. Germline CDR1 reads DFQATT; CDR2 reads SNEGSKA (reference sequence). Between the trimmed V and J ends, which lost 6 bases and 6 bases, there was a span of 12 bases. CDR3 nucleotides: TGCAGTGCCCTGGGAGAGTCTAATTCACCCCTCCACTTT. This codes for CSALGESNSPLHF.

A few counts support this clonotype. This chain links TRBV14 with TRBJ2-7; 7 bases match TRBD2. Germline V gene sequence: CDR1 SGHDN, CDR2 FVKESK. CDR3 length: 12 residues. V shed 5 bases and J 4 bases; nucleotides not matched to a gene: 2. CDR3 protein: CASSGEGYEQYF. The CDR3 nucleotides are TGTGCCAGCAGCGGGGAGGGGTACGAGCAGTACTTC.

This clonotype was observed many times. This chain connects TRBV12-3 or TRBV12-4 to TRBJ1-2, with 7 bases matching TRBD1. This CDR3 is built from 16 residues. The junction had 16 bases not matched to a gene; V was cut back by 7 bases and J by 5 bases. In DNA, the CDR3 is TGTGCCAGCAATAGCTTGACAGGGCCGGGATCGTATGGCTACACCTTC. Translating it yields CASNSLTGPGSYGYTF.

The chain has TRBV28 and TRBJ1-2, with 7 bases identical to TRBD1. V was pared by 4 bases and J by 4 bases, with 9 bases of the junction left unmatched. This CDR3 has 15 residues. Germline V CDR1 and CDR2: MDHEN, SYDVKM. CDR3 sequence (DNA): TGTGCCAGCAGTTCCGTTCAGGGGGTTCCCTATGGCTACACCTTC. It is translated as CASSSVQGVPYGYTF.

V gene TRBV25-1 combines with J gene TRBJ1-2; 11 bases map to TRBD1. This CDR3 has 15 residues. Germline loops: CDR1 MGHDK, CDR2 SYGVNS. V shed 3 bases, J shed 8 bases, and the junction held 8 bases outside the gene matches. CDR3 nucleotide sequence: TGTGCCAGCAGTGATCCGCGGGACAGGGGGGGCGGCTACACCTTC. Residues: CASSDPRDRGGGYTF.

V is TRBV27 and J is TRBJ2-5; 8 bases are shared with TRBD2. With 6 bases clipped from V and 5 bases from J, the junction kept 5 bases outside the gene matches. This CDR3 spans 13 amino acids. Per the germline V gene, CDR1 is MNHEY and CDR2 is SMNVEV (reference sequence). This CDR3 reads CASSYTSGETQYF. The CDR3 DNA reads as TGTGCCAGCAGCTATACTAGCGGTGAGACCCAGTACTTC.

In its sample, this clonotype was seen a few times. At one end the junction does not follow the germline gene, possibly because of a read error. This chain joins TRBV2 and TRBJ2-5, with D perhaps being TRBD1 or TRBD2 (5 bases each). The CDR3 loop spans 13 amino acids. CDR1 and CDR2 from the germline V gene are SNHLY and FYNNEI. This CDR3 reads CASSPGQQEAQYF. CDR3 sequence (DNA): TGTGCCAGCAGCCCGGGGCAGCAAGAGGCCCAGTACTTC.

CDR3 sequence: CASSESRTARNTIYF. Written as DNA, the CDR3 is TGTGCCAGCAGTGAATCCAGGACAGCAAGAAACACCATATATTTT. The rearrangement uses TRBV6-1 and TRBJ1-3, with a possible D match to TRBD1 (6 bases). The CDR3 runs 15 residues. V was trimmed by 2 bases and J by 5 bases, leaving 13 bases between them. Germline lookup yields CDR1 MNHNS and CDR2 SASEGT.

The chain is built from TRBV29-1 and TRBJ2-2; D is unresolved. Between the trimmed V and J ends, which lost 6 bases and 7 bases, there was a span of 12 bases. Looked up from germline, CDR1 is SQVTM and CDR2 is ANQGSEA. CDR3 length: 12 residues. The CDR3 spells CSVLALGGELFF. The CDR3 nucleotides read TGCAGCGTCCTGGCTCTCGGCGGGGAGCTGTTTTTT.

This clonotype was counted only a few times. The gene calls are TRBV6-1 and TRBJ1-1; TRBD1 matches 7 bases. Germline trimming cut 6 bases from V and 4 bases from J; bases unmatched to any gene: 11. Per germline, CDR1 MNHNS and CDR2 SASEGT. The CDR3 spans 15 residues. The CDR3 loop is CASRAGGGRSTEAFF. In DNA, the CDR3 is TGTGCCAGCAGAGCAGGGGGAGGGAGAAGCACTGAAGCTTTCTTT.

The chain couples TRBV3-1 to TRBJ2-5; D uncertain. The J call may be faulty, since TRBJ2-1 better matches the DNA end. CDR3 length equals 15 residues. CDR1 is LGHDT and CDR2 is YNNKEL in the germline V gene (reference sequence). CDR3 sequence: CASSQDERVVVEQFF. The DNA of the CDR3 is TGTGCCAGCAGCCAAGATGAAAGGGTGGTAGTAGAGCAGTTCTTC.

Ten or more counts support this clonotype. The rearrangement joins TRBV11-2 to TRBJ1-2; unclear D gene. The CDR3 is 14 residues long. Deletions cut 2 bases from V and 2 bases from J, with 9 bases between. Looked up from germline, CDR1 is SGHAT and CDR2 is FQNNGV. The CDR3 loop is CASSLKGRNYGYTF. As DNA, the CDR3 is TGTGCCAGCAGCTTAAAGGGTCGGAACTATGGCTACACCTTC.

This clonotype was observed a handful of times. The V call is TRBV20-1, the J call TRBJ1-1; D is unclear. This CDR3 has 13 residues. Trimming took off 0 bases at V and 3 bases at J, with 8 bases between the two ends. CDR1 is DFQATT, CDR2 SNEGSKA, per germline (reference sequence). Here the CDR3 reads CSARETLYTEAFF. The CDR3 DNA follows: TGCAGTGCTAGAGAGACCCTCTACACTGAAGCTTTCTTT.

The CDR3 loop reads CASSQGTGIYEQYF. CDR3 DNA: TGTGCCAGCTCCCAGGGGACAGGGATCTACGAGCAGTACTTC. The chain uses TRBV12-3 or TRBV12-4 and TRBJ2-7; 9 bases agree with TRBD1. The J segment lost 3 bases and the V segment lost 8 bases, leaving 8 bases of the junction unmatched. The CDR3 has 14 amino acids.

This clonotype was detected a few times. The chain carries TRBV2 and TRBJ1-2; D is undetermined. The CDR3 extends over 12 amino acids. V was cut by 2 bases and J by 7 bases, with 8 bases left in between. The germline V gene encodes CDR1 SNHLY and CDR2 FYNNEI. Here the CDR3 reads CASSEIKSGYTF. CDR3 coding DNA: TGTGCCAGCAGTGAAATTAAGTCTGGCTACACCTTC.

This clonotype was counted only a few times. The rearrangement joins TRBV29-1 to TRBJ2-7; 9 bases map to TRBD1. Germline V gene lookup returns CDR1 SQVTM and CDR2 ANQGSEA. The CDR3 length is 13 residues. Germline trimming cut 3 bases from V and 4 bases from J; bases unmatched to any gene: 4. The CDR3 region is CSVEHRGLYEQYF. CDR3 DNA sequence: TGCAGCGTTGAGCACAGGGGGCTGTACGAGCAGTACTTC.

Regarding this clonotype: An end of the junction differs from the germline gene, which may be a read error. CDR3 sequence reads: CASSLEAVFQGNQPQHF. The CDR3 nucleotides read TGTGCCAGTAGCTTAGAGGCGGTGTTTCAGGGCAATCAGCCCCAGCATTTT. The chain uses TRBV7-2 and TRBJ1-5; D is unclear. Germline V gives CDR1 SGHTA, CDR2 FQGNSA. The CDR3 loop spans 17 amino acids.

The gene calls are TRBV15 and TRBJ2-4, with D possibly matching TRBD1 (6 bases). V was cut by 6 bases and J by 2 bases, with 11 bases left in between. Per germline, CDR1 LNHNV and CDR2 YYDKDF (reference sequence). The CDR3 spans 14 residues. CDR3 sequence (DNA): TGTGCCACCAGTGGGGGCAGATCCAAAAACATTCAGTACTTC. This translates into CATSGGRSKNIQYF.

A few counts support this clonotype. J is TRBJ2-5 and V is TRBV6-1, with D possibly TRBD2 on 6 matching bases. Germline-derived CDR1 and CDR2 are MNHNS and SASEGT. The CDR3 is made up of 14 amino acids. V was trimmed by 8 bases and J by 4 bases, leaving 17 bases between them. The CDR3 protein is CASRWVGGGETQYF. The CDR3 region has the DNA TGTGCCAGCCGCTGGGTGGGGGGTGGAGAGACCCAGTACTTC.

Many counts were recorded for this clonotype. The junction differs from germline at one of its ends, possibly a read error. This chain uses TRBV20-1 with TRBJ1-1; D is ambiguous. Germline values: CDR1 DFQATT, CDR2 SNEGSKA (reference sequence). The CDR3 consists of 13 residues. CDR3 in DNA: TGCAGTGTTAGAGGACGGGGAAACGCTGAAGCTTTCTTT. As protein: CSVRGRGNAEAFF.

This clonotype was seen only a few times. One junction end does not reproduce the germline sequence, and a read error may be involved. This sequence joins TRBV3-1 and TRBJ1-4; possible D gene TRBD1, 5 bases. The CDR3 totals 16 residues. Germline CDR1 LGHDT, CDR2 YNNKEL (reference sequence). The CDR3 sequence: CAGSQDLDTPDEKLFF. DNA for the CDR3: TGTGCCGGCAGCCAAGATCTGGACACCCCGGATGAAAAACTGTTTTTT.

In this sample, this clonotype turned up many times. The rearrangement links TRBV25-1 to TRBJ2-5, with 7 bases that match TRBD2. CDR1 and CDR2 from the germline V gene are MGHDK and SYGVNS. The trim removed 6 bases at V and 2 bases at J, leaving 9 bases unmatched. The CDR3 length is 15 residues. CDR3 nucleotides: TGTGCCAGCAGAAGTCTAGCGGAGGAACAAGAGACCCAGTACTTC. Translating gives CASRSLAEEQETQYF.

Only a few counts were recorded for this clonotype. This chain connects TRBV6-1 to TRBJ1-1, with D possibly matching TRBD1 (6 bases). The germline gives CDR1 MNHNS, CDR2 SASEGT. V lost 11 bases and J lost 4, with 17 bases in between. This CDR3 spans 13 amino acids. This CDR3 is CACHRESGTEAFF. CDR3 DNA sequence: TGTGCCTGCCACAGGGAATCAGGCACTGAAGCTTTCTTT.

This clonotype was picked up many times. The chain recombines TRBV28 with TRBJ1-2; no reliable D call. The germline CDR1 and CDR2 sequences are MDHEN and SYDVKM. V lost 5 bases, J lost 7 bases, and 8 bases lay in between. The CDR3 has 11 residues. The CDR3 DNA is TGTGCCAGCAGTCCCCTAGGTGGCTACACCTTC. Translation gives CASSPLGGYTF.

A few counts support this clonotype. The chain couples TRBV18 to TRBJ1-5; D call uncertain. The CDR3 extends over 12 amino acids. The V and J ends lost 6 bases and 10 bases respectively, with 13 bases between them. Germline V gene sequence: CDR1 KGHSH, CDR2 LQKENI. The CDR3 protein is CASSPTEGPQHF. For the CDR3, the DNA is TGTGCCAGCTCTCCCACTGAAGGACCCCAGCATTTT.

The chain links TRBV2 to TRBJ2-7; no reliable D call. CDR3 length equals 12 residues. Trimming stripped 10 bases from V and 3 bases from J, with 13 bases between. Germline assignment: CDR1 SNHLY and CDR2 FYNNEI. The CDR3: CATNGGFYEQYF. CDR3 DNA: TGTGCCACAAACGGCGGATTCTACGAGCAGTACTTC.

This sequence joins TRBV11-3 and TRBJ2-2; D not certain. The CDR3 loop spans 15 amino acids. Between the trimmed V and J ends, which lost 0 bases and 3 bases, there was a span of 8 bases. CDR1 and CDR2 (germline): SGHNT, YENEEA. CDR3 nucleotides: TGTGCCAGCAGCTTAGATCTAGTCGACACCGGGGAGCTGTTTTTT. Translation: CASSLDLVDTGELFF.